Listed below are T cell receptor beta chains from one sample, sequenced in a study of T-cell reconstitution after alpha-beta-depleted transplantation in children. TCRdb re-analysed the PCR reads in MiXCR, keeping a single row per CDR3 protein. The repertoire has about 20,000 distinct CDR3 sequences, around 9.9% of them found once; the top ten carry 20% to 25%. The input for sequencing was PBMCs from the stem cell graft donor, taken from the stem cell graft. The source of these receptors is a human donor who donated a stem cell graft to a child with chronic granulomatous disease. Both conserved end residues are trimmed from each CDR3.

>TRBJ1-1|TRBV6-2/TRBV6-3
ASSWGLNTEAF
>TRBJ2-1|TRBV20-1
SAQTGQGSVNEQF
>TRBJ2-7|TRBV20-1
SVDFASEGGEQY
>TRBJ1-2|TRBV5-1
ASRLLTGNYGYT
>TRBJ2-1|TRBV4-2
ASSNTRGDEQF
>TRBJ2-2|TRBV7-8
ASINGVTGELF
>TRBJ1-1|TRBV20-1
SASLHRNLRAEAF
>TRBJ1-5|TRBV11-1
ASSLGLRDSSNQPQH
>TRBJ2-3|TRBV5-1
ASSLAPIADPSTDTQY
>TRBJ2-3|TRBV12-3/TRBV12-4
ASSPGYGADTQY
>TRBJ2-4|TRBV12-3/TRBV12-4
ASSRGGGASDDYIQY
>TRBJ1-6|TRBV4-3
ASSQDPPGSPLH
>TRBJ2-2|TRBV7-7
ASSLDGGTGELF
>TRBJ1-5|TRBV2
ASKPDRGRNQPQH
>TRBJ2-7|TRBV24-1
ATSAGYEQY
>TRBJ2-5|TRBV5-1
ASSEVRQGGTQY
>TRBJ2-1|TRBV5-1
ASSQRQGWGNEQF
>TRBJ2-4|TRBV2
ASSRPGTGGLVAKNIQY
>TRBJ1-4|TRBV12-3/TRBV12-4
ASSLKEKLF
>TRBJ2-7|TRBV19
ASSIASGDSYEQY
>TRBJ1-6|TRBV5-1
ASSEDRVNSPLH
>TRBJ1-4|TRBV9
ASSPGGGEGEKLF
>TRBJ1-4|TRBV18
ASSLDSALVNEKLF
>TRBJ1-1|TRBV12-3/TRBV12-4
ASSLKGGTEAF
>TRBJ2-7|TRBV9
ASSVARAGSGYEQY
>TRBJ1-1|TRBV28
ASTPGTAMNTEAF
>TRBJ2-1|TRBV5-1
ASSLGGVGVSEQF
>TRBJ2-7|TRBV6-2/TRBV6-3
ASSYSTKRDGRTSYEQY
>TRBJ2-2|TRBV3-1
ASSQSPGYLNTGELF
>TRBJ2-7|TRBV6-1
ASASGGTYEQY
>TRBJ2-2|TRBV7-2
ASSLSGANTGELF
>TRBJ2-1|TRBV3-1
ASSQDKIGNEQF
>TRBJ2-1|TRBV6-5
ASSYSQAYYNEQF
>TRBJ1-4|TRBV7-2
ASSFTVLQGATNEKLF
>TRBJ2-3|TRBV5-1
ASSIDSDTDTQY
>TRBJ2-5|TRBV20-1
SASSDSHTQETQY
>TRBJ2-5|TRBV12-3/TRBV12-4
ASSSHSDILQETQY
>TRBJ2-3|TRBV27
ASSYDRGNTQY
>TRBJ2-1|TRBV9
ASSVGFGGVRRNEQF
>TRBJ2-7|TRBV25-1
ASSVSAGPSQEQY
>TRBJ1-1|TRBV7-2
ASSSPANTEAF
>TRBJ2-1|TRBV6-5
ASSYYRGTGPNEQF
>TRBJ2-7|TRBV11-2
ASSSYTVTREQY
>TRBJ2-3|TRBV7-9
ASSPPRGRSTDTQY
>TRBJ1-1|TRBV27
ASSLLGAMNTEAF
>TRBJ2-1|TRBV7-3
ASSLRGTSGSPYNEQF
>TRBJ2-1|TRBV7-3
ASSLGIAAPDEQF
>TRBJ2-7|TRBV9
ASSVGGAEQY
>TRBJ2-2|TRBV20-1
SARVDHGSGELF
>TRBJ1-1|TRBV5-1
ASSLDKITEAF
>TRBJ1-4|TRBV7-8
ASTREAGQGDEKLF
>TRBJ2-7|TRBV7-8
ASGPRDGKVEQY
>TRBJ1-1|TRBV15
ATSRAGTGNTEAF